Here is one T cell receptor beta chain with its context. The junction and the germline gene differ at one end; a read error may be behind it. The data originate from a study of T cells after yellow fever vaccination. Using its own MiXCR run on the 5' RACE reads, TCRdb lists one record per CDR3 protein. Here the sample spans 100,000 to 150,000 distinct CDR3 sequences, around 7.4% being singletons. The germline CDR1 and CDR2 sequences are MNHEY and SMNVEV (reference sequence). The CDR3 has 15 residues. This TCR was sampled from a man aged 18 to 29 who received the YFV17D yellow fever vaccine. Sequenced material: CD4+ T cells sorted from PBMCs, taken around 10 days after the first yellow fever vaccination. The rearrangement uses TRBV27 and TRBJ2-5, with D possibly being TRBD1 or TRBD2 (5 bases each). The CDR3 coding sequence is TGTGTCAGCAGTCCACGAGACGGGACCCAAGAGACCCAGTACTTC. It translates to CVSSPRDGTQETQYF.